This is a list of T cell receptor beta chains from one sample in a study of tumor-infiltrating lymphocytes in oesophageal squamous cell carcinoma. Via MiXCR, TCRdb re-called the PCR reads, giving one row per CDR3 protein. This sample carries roughly 12,000 distinct CDR3 sequences, about 54% of them seen once, and the ten largest clones take under 25%. The sequencing sample was made of esophageal tumor tissue. Receptors were obtained from a male donor with esophageal squamous cell carcinoma. The CDR3 runs from the conserved cysteine through the conserved F or W. D genes are given only for firm matches. Clone size appears in some rows only: once, few, many, or a class for an expanded clone.

D	size	J	V	CDR3	DNA
.	.	TRBJ2-1	TRBV11-2	CASSLGGSPKQFF	TGTGCCAGCAGCTTAGGTGGTAGCCCTAAGCAGTTCTTC
.	few	TRBJ2-1	TRBV7-2	CASSLAYQSSYNEQFF	TGTGCCAGCAGCTTAGCGTATCAGTCCTCCTACAATGAGCAGTTCTTC
TRBD1	many	TRBJ2-2	TRBV5-4	CATYLQGTNTGELFF	TGTGCCACCTACTTACAGGGGACGAACACCGGGGAGCTGTTTTTT
.	.	TRBJ2-4	TRBV7-4	CASSPPGWNIQYF	TGTGCCAGCAGCCCCCCTGGGTGGAACATTCAGTACTTC
.	.	TRBJ2-7	TRBV7-2	CASSLAFGTGPYEQYF	TGTGCCAGCAGCTTAGCCTTCGGAACAGGGCCCTACGAGCAGTACTTC
.	.	TRBJ2-7	TRBV7-6	CASSFGTTTYNEQYF	TGTGCCAGCAGCTTCGGGACCACCACCTACAATGAGCAGTACTTC
.	few	TRBJ2-5	TRBV27	CASSLRRVGGLSQETQYF	TGTGCCAGCAGTTTAAGGAGGGTCGGGGGGCTCTCCCAAGAGACCCAGTACTTC
.	many	TRBJ2-7	TRBV6-1	CASTPTASSSYEQYF	TGTGCCAGCACCCCAACCGCCTCGAGCTCCTACGAGCAGTACTTC
TRBD2	once	TRBJ2-4	TRBV7-2	CASSLYRTSGASYNEQYF	TGTGCCAGCAGCCTATATCGGACTAGCGGGGCCTCCTACAATGAGCAGTACTTC
.	.	TRBJ2-5	TRBV7-8	CASSPRAEQYF	TGTGCCAGCAGCCCCCGCGCGGAGCAGTACTTC
.	.	TRBJ2-6	TRBV7-4	CASSFQGANVLTF	TGTGCCAGCAGCTTCCAGGGGGCCAACGTCCTGACTTTC
.	.	TRBJ1-1	TRBV7-9	CASSLQGPNTEAFF	TGTGCCAGCAGCTTACAGGGCCCGAACACTGAAGCTTTCTTT
.	.	TRBJ1-5	TRBV12-3/TRBV12-4	CASSLGKNQPQHF	TGTGCCAGCAGTTTGGGGAAAAATCAGCCCCAGCATTTT
.	.	TRBJ1-2	TRBV7-8	CASSLALTGNYGYTF	TGTGCCAGCAGCTTAGCTCTTACAGGGAACTATGGCTACACCTTC
.	many	TRBJ1-2	TRBV24-1	CATQGRGEHNYGYTF	TGTGCCACCCAAGGGAGGGGCGAACATAACTATGGCTACACCTTC
TRBD1	large	TRBJ1-2	TRBV5-6	CASRLGQGRDYGYTF	TGTGCCAGCAGGTTAGGACAGGGGAGAGACTATGGCTACACCTTC
TRBD2	medium-sized	TRBJ2-7	TRBV12-3/TRBV12-4	CASRGRPGTSGISYNEQYF	TGTGCCAGCAGAGGCCGGCCTGGGACTAGCGGGATCTCCTACAATGAGCAGTACTTC
.	many	TRBJ2-7	TRBV10-2	CASSEPGPHYEQYF	TGCGCCAGCAGTGAGCCGGGACCGCACTACGAGCAGTACTTC
.	few	TRBJ1-6	TRBV30	CALLWTANSPLHF	TGTGCCCTCCTGTGGACAGCAAATTCACCCCTCCACTTT
.	many	TRBJ2-7	TRBV7-9	CASAGARTEKPGSEQYF	TGTGCCAGCGCTGGAGCCCGGACAGAAAAACCTGGGAGCGAGCAGTACTTC
TRBD1	few	TRBJ2-7	TRBV7-6	CASSLRQGEQYF	TGTGCCAGCAGCCTAAGACAGGGTGAGCAGTACTTC
TRBD2	few	TRBJ2-4	TRBV7-8	CASSSSTSGRAKNIQYF	TGTGCCAGCAGCTCGTCGACCAGCGGGAGGGCGAAAAACATTCAGTACTTC
.	.	TRBJ2-2	TRBV7-2	CASSFFLLGPGELFF	TGTGCCAGCAGCTTCTTTTTATTGGGGCCCGGGGAGCTGTTTTTT
.	few	TRBJ2-5	TRBV25-1	CASSEGETQYF	TGTGCCAGCTCCGAGGGAGAGACCCAGTACTTC
.	many	TRBJ1-2	TRBV28	CASSLPGQKSPDGYTF	TGTGCCAGCAGTTTACCCGGACAGAAAAGCCCTGATGGCTACACCTTC
.	.	TRBJ2-5	TRBV7-6	CASSLGQMETQYF	TGTGCCAGCAGCTTAGGACAGATGGAGACCCAGTACTTC
TRBD1	medium-sized	TRBJ2-3	TRBV28	CASSLFGTGATDTQYF	TGTGCCAGCAGTTTATTCGGGACAGGTGCGACAGATACGCAGTATTTT
.	.	TRBJ2-5	TRBV11-2	CASSLDQETQYF	TGTGCCAGCAGCTTAGACCAAGAGACCCAGTACTTC
.	.	TRBJ1-6	TRBV7-8	CASSWGTESYEQYF	TGTGCCAGCAGCTGGGGGACTGAGTCCTACGAGCAGTACTTT
TRBD2	.	TRBJ2-7	TRBV7-8	CASSISSGNTNSYEQYF	TGTGCCAGCAGCATAAGTAGCGGGAACACGAATTCCTACGAGCAGTACTTC
TRBD2	few	TRBJ2-1	TRBV7-6	CASSWGGVNEQFF	TGTGCCAGCAGCTGGGGGGGGGTGAATGAGCAGTTCTTC
.	.	TRBJ1-1	TRBV2	CASRGSHTEAFF	TGTGCCAGCCGGGGGTCCCACACTGAAGCTTTCTTT
.	few	TRBJ1-2	TRBV5-6	CASSPKTVNYGYTF	TGTGCCAGCAGCCCAAAAACAGTTAACTATGGCTACACCTTC
.	many	TRBJ1-1	TRBV10-3	CAISESGTSEAFF	TGTGCCATCAGTGAGTCCGGGACATCGGAAGCTTTCTTT
.	.	TRBJ2-1	TRBV6-6	CASSYSNRVGSYNEQFF	TGTGCCAGCAGTTACTCGAACAGGGTCGGCTCCTACAATGAGCAGTTCTTC
.	many	TRBJ2-7	TRBV5-1	CASSLGDWEQYF	TGCGCCAGCAGCTTGGGTGACTGGGAGCAGTACTTC
TRBD1	few	TRBJ2-4	TRBV7-6	CASSLLGGELNIQYF	TGTGCCAGCAGCTTACTAGGGGGCGAGTTAAACATTCAGTACTTC
.	.	TRBJ1-3	TRBV18	CASSPGTGNTIYF	TGTGCCAGCTCACCAGGGACTGGAAACACCATATATTTT
TRBD2	many	TRBJ2-3	TRBV12-3/TRBV12-4	CASSPSGRKTDTQYF	TGTGCCAGCAGTCCTAGCGGGAGGAAGACAGATACGCAGTATTTT
TRBD1	.	TRBJ2-7	TRBV7-2	CASSQGAGTAPYEQYF	TGTGCCAGCAGTCAAGGCGCCGGGACAGCGCCCTACGAGCAGTACTTC
.	.	TRBJ2-7	TRBV6-6	CASSTGRAGQYF	TGTGCCAGCAGTACGGGCCGGGCCGGGCAGTACTTC
.	medium-sized	TRBJ1-1	TRBV7-3	CASSLTGDTEAFF	TGTGCCAGCAGCTTAACGGGGGACACTGAAGCTTTCTTT